The clone carrying this T cell receptor beta chain was counted once. The target antigen is unknown. This entry belongs to a study of cytomegalovirus exposure and HLA in healthy donors. In the study overall: The roughly 660 first-cohort repertoires shared a platform with the 110 or so validation repertoires, as reported in a later analysis.

Measured with immunoSEQ multiplex PCR; TCRdb has only the in-frame clones, and not every one. The sample lists about 260,000 clones; about 90% were seen once. V lost 4 bases to trimming and J lost 3 bases, with 10 bases between them. The CDR3 runs to 13 residues. Germline V gene data show CDR1 as LNHDA and CDR2 as SQIVND (reference sequence). Study conclusions and caveats: Specificity for CMV antigens was confirmed in vitro for a few of the CMV-associated chains. First-cohort TCR clusters were later found to tend to co-occur in the 120 validation repertoires.

V and J are TRBV19 and TRBJ2-7; tentatively, D is TRBD1 (6 bases). The sequence came from a woman aged 25 to 39 in good health and CMV-seronegative. Sequencing was done on a sample of PBMCs. The CDR3 nucleotides read TGTGCCAGTAGTACCAGGGGTAACTACGAGCAGTACTTC. Translated, it gives CASSTRGNYEQYF.